The source of this TCR beta chain is a study of blood T cell repertoires in COVID-19. As for the study in general: The United States, Italy and Spain were the sources of the acute and convalescent COVID-19 samples. Sample material is recorded as cDNA or gDNA derived from T cells, B-cell-depleted T cells, or PBMCs.

As handled by the study authors: Nucleated cell number was recorded as an estimate derived from reference gene primer amplification. Clones were read by immunoSEQ multiplex PCR, and TCRdb kept only the in-frame ones, dropping some. Clone size and V and J calls were adopted from that table, with D and trimming inferred from the DNA. The data show over 110,000 clones, 65% to 85% seen once. Trimming cost V 4 bases and J 4 bases; bases outside gene matches: 1. The CDR3 length is 12 residues. Germline CDR1 is ENHRY and CDR2 is SYGVKD. The sequencing input was peripheral blood. The receptor was derived from an older woman with acute or convalescent COVID-19. This chain joins TRBV10-3 and TRBJ2-7; 7 positions match TRBD2. CDR3 coding DNA: TGTGCCATCAGTGCGGGGGGATACGAGCAGTACTTC. Translating it yields CAISAGGYEQYF.